This TCR beta chain comes out of a study of blood T cell repertoires in COVID-19. Method: immunoSEQ multiplex PCR; TCRdb's copy keeps in-frame clones and lacks some. Among about 490,000 clones listed, 80% to 90% were seen once. This clonotype originated in a human donor in a cohort sampled during active COVID-19. Sequenced sample: peripheral blood.

CDR3 sequence (DNA): TGTGCCAGCAGCCTATCTAGCGGGCGGCGCCAAGAGACCCAGTACTTC. Its protein product is CASSLSSGRRQETQYF. This chain joins TRBV9 and TRBJ2-5; TRBD2 aligns across 8 bases. V lost 4 bases to trimming and J lost 1 base; unmatched junction nucleotides: 9. CDR1 and CDR2 from the germline V gene are SGDLS and YYNGEE. The CDR3 is 16 residues long.